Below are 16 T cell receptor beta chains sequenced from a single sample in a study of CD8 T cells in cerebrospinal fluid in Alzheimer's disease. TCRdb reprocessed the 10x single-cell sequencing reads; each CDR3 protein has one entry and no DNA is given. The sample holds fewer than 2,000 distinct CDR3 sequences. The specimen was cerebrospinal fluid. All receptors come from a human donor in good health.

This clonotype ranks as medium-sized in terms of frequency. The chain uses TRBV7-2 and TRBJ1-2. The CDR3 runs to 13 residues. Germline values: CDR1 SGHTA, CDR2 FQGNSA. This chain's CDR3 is CASSPTVNYGYTF.

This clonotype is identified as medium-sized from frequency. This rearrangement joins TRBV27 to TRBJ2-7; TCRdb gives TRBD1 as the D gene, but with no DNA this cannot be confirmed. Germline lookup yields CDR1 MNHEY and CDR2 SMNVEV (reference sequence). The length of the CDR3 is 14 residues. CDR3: CASSPFTGAYEQYF.

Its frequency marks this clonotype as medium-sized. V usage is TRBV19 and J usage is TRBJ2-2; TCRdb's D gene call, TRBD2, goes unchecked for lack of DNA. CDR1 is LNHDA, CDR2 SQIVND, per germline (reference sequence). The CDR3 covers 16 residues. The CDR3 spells CASSMQASVNTGELFF.

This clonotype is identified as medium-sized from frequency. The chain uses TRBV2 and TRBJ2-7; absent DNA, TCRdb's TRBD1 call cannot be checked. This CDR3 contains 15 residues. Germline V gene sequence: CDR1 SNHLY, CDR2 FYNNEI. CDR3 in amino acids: CASSRLGTGSYEQYF. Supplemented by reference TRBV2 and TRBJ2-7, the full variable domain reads EPEVTQTPSHQVTQMGQEVILRCVPISNHLYFYWYRQILGQKVEFLVSFYNNEISEKSEIFDDQFSVERPDGSNFTLKIRSTKLEDSAMYFCASSRLGTGSYEQYFGPGTRLTVT.

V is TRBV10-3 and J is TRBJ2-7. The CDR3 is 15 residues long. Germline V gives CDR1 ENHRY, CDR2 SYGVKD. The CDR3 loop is CAISESGREIYEQYF.

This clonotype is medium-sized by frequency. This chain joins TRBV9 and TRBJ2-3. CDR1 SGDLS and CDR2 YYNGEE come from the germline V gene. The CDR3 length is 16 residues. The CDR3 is CASSVVAGVGTDTQYF.

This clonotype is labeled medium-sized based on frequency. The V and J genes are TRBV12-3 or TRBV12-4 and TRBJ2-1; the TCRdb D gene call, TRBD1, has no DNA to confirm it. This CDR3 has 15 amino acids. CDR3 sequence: CASSPGTGVYNEQFF.

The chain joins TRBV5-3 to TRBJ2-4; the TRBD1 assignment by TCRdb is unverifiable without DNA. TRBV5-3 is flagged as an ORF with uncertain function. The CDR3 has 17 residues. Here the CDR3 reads CATPCRTGTRSQNIQYF.

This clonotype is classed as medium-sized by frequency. CDR3 residues: CASSSAGATNEKLFF. The chain combines TRBV28 with TRBJ1-4. This CDR3 has 15 amino acids. Germline CDR1 and CDR2: MDHEN and SYDVKM. The full variable domain, rest sourced from reference TRBV28 and TRBJ1-4, is DVKVTQSSRYLVKRTGEKVFLECVQDMDHENMFWYRQDPGLGLRLIYFSYDVKMKEKGDIPEGYSVSREKKERFSLILESASTNQTSMYLCASSSAGATNEKLFFGSGTQLSVL.

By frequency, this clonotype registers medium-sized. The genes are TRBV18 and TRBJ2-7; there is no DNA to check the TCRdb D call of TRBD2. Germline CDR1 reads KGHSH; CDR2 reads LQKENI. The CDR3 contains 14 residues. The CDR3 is CASSPRGPTPEQYF.

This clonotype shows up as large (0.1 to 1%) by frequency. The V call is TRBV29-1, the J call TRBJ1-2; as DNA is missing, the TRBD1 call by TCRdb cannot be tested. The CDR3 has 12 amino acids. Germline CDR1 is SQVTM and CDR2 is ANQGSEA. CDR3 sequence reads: CSVGPDNYGYTF.

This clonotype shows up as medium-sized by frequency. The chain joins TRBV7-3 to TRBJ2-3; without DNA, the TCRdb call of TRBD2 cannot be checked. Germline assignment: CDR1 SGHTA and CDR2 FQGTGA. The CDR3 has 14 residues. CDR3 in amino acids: CASSLMGGPDTQYF.

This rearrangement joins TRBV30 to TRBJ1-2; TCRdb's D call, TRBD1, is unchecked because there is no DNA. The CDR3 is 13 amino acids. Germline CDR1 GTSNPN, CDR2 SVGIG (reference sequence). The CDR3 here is CAWSTGRFYGYTF. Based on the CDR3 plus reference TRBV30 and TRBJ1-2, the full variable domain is SQTIHQWPATLVQPVGSPLSLECTVEGTSNPNLYWYRQAAGRGLQLLFYSVGIGQISSEVPQNLSASRPQDRQFILSSKKLLLSDSGFYLCAWSTGRFYGYTFGSGTRLTVV.

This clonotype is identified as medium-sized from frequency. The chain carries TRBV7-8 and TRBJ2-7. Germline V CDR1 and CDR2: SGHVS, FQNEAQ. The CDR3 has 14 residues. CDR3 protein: CASSLSRVPYEQYF.

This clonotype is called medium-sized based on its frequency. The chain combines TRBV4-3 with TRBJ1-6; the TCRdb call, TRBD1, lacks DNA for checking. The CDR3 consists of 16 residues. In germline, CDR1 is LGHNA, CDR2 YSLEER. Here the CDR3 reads CASSLRATDPNSPLHF.

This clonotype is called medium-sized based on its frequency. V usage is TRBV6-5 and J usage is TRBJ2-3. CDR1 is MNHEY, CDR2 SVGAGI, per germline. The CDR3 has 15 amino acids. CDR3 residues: CASSYSGLDTDTQYF.